This T cell receptor beta chain was captured in a study of CD8 T cells in Susac syndrome. Germline V gene sequence: CDR1 SEHNR, CDR2 FQNEAQ (reference sequence). V was shortened by 5 bases and J by 3 bases, with 8 bases between the two germline ends. This CDR3 comprises 12 residues. This clonotype was observed a handful of times. RNA amounts of about 0.45 to 1 ug underwent reverse transcription with random hexamers. In TCRdb, the immunoSEQ multiplex PCR reads were re-called with MiXCR into one record per CDR3 protein. The data hold approximately 130,000 distinct CDR3 sequences, with about 90% observed a single time.

This sequence joins TRBV7-9 and TRBJ2-7, with D perhaps matching TRBD1 (5 bases). Specimen: CD8+ T cells from PBMCs. The clonotype was recovered from a human donor with multiple sclerosis. The DNA for the CDR3 is TGTGCCAGCAGCGACAGAGACTACGAGCAGTACTTC. It specifies CASSDRDYEQYF. Full variable domain (missing parts from reference TRBV7-9 and TRBJ2-7): DTGVSQNPRHKITKRGQNVTFRCDPISEHNRLYWYRQTLGQGPEFLTYFQNEAQLEKSRLLSDRFSAERPKGSFSTLEIQRTEQGDSAMYLCASSDRDYEQYFGPGTRLTVT.